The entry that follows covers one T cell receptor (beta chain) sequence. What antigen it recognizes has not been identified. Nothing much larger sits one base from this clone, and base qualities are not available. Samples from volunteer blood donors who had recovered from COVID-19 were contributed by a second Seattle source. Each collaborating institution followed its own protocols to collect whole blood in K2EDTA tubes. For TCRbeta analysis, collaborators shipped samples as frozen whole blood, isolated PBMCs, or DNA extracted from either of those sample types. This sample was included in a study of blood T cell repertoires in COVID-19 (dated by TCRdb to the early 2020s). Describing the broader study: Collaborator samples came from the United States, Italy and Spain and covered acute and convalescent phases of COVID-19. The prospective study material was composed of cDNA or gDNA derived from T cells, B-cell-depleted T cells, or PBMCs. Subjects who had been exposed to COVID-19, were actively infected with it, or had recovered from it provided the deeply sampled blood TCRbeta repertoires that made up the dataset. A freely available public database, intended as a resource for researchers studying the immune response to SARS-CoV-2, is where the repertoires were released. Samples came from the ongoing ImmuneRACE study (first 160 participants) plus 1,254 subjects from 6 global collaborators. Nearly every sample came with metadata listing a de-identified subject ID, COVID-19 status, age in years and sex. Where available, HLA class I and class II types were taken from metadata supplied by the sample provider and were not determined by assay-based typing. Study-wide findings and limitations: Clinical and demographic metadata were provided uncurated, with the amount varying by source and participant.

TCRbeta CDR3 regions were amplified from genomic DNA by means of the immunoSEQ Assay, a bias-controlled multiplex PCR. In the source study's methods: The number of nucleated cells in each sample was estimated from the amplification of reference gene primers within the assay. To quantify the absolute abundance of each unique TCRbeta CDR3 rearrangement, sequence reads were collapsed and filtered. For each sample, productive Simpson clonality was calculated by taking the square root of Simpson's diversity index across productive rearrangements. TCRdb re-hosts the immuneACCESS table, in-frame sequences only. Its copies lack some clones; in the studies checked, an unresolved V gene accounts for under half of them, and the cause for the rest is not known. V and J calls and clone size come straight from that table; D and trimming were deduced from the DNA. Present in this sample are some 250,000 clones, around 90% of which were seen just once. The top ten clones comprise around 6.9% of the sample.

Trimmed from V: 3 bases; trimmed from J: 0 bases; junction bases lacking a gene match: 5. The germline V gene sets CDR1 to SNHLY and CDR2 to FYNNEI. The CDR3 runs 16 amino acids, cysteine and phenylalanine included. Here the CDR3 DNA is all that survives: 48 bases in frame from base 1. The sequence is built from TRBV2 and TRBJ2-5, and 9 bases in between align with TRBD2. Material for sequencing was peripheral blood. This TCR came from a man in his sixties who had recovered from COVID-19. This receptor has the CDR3 CASSEGSGGYQETQYF. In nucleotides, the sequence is TGTGCCAGCAGTGAGGGTAGCGGGGGTTACCAAGAGACCCAGTACTTC.